A selection of T cell receptor beta chains follows, all from one sample in a study of T-cell reconstitution after alpha-beta-depleted transplantation in children. In TCRdb, the PCR reads were re-called with MiXCR into one record per CDR3 protein. The sample shows about 340,000 distinct CDR3 sequences, less than 15% of them seen only once. Material: PBMCs, obtained from the stem cell graft. These receptors all stem from a human donor who donated a stem cell graft to a child with Fanconi anemia. Both conserved end residues are part of each CDR3.

>TRBJ1-2|TRBV5-1
CASSPGPPWSGYTF
>TRBJ1-1|TRBV5-1
CASHPGGLDTEAFF
>TRBJ2-1|TRBV5-1
CASSSGTSGGSGQFF
>TRBJ2-2|TRBV7-2
CASLIRGVTGELFF
>TRBJ2-5|TRBV20-1
CSARTGQGGKETQYF
>TRBJ1-1|TRBV4-1
CASSQVGSEAFF
>TRBJ2-1|TRBV29-1
CSVASGTSGGAGEQFF
>TRBJ2-7|TRBV12-3/TRBV12-4
CASSLTGYEQYF
>TRBJ1-5|TRBV20-1
CSARPGTGDFQPQHF
>TRBJ1-2|TRBV12-3/TRBV12-4
CASSPSPSTVNYGYTF
>TRBJ1-5|TRBV7-8
CASSLAGQFQPQHF
>TRBJ1-5|TRBV7-2
CASSVLGRGRQPQHF
>TRBJ1-2|TRBV3-1
CASSQDGGTPVYGYTF
>TRBJ2-2|TRBV6-1
CASSEWLEGSGELFF
>TRBJ2-5|TRBV12-3/TRBV12-4
CASSFGSGAETQYF
>TRBJ2-7|TRBV9
CDSSLRQGSHEQYF
>TRBJ2-7|TRBV12-3/TRBV12-4
CASTSGVPNEQYF
>TRBJ1-4|TRBV7-8
CASSWEAGIGTNEKLFF
>TRBJ2-5|TRBV5-1
CASSFGQARETQYF
>TRBJ1-1|TRBV29-1
CSVLDRGYAFF
>TRBJ2-3|TRBV6-2/TRBV6-3
CASSSGLPRAGPSTDTQYF
>TRBJ1-1|TRBV20-1
CSAHNRVGHTEAFF
>TRBJ1-4|TRBV12-3/TRBV12-4
CASGSGSLGEKLFF
>TRBJ1-2|TRBV7-9
CASLETVSGFYGYTF